This T cell receptor beta chain emerged from a study of blood T cell repertoires in COVID-19. Study overall: The United States, Italy and Spain were the sources of the acute and convalescent COVID-19 samples. From T cells, B-cell-depleted T cells, or PBMCs came the material, which was cDNA or gDNA.

Trimming took 4 bases from V and 5 from J; bases not matched to a gene: 3. This CDR3 has 15 amino acids. Germline-derived CDR1 and CDR2 are SGHRS and YFSETQ. Original data processing: Nucleated cell counts were estimated from reference gene primer amplification. The repertoire was sequenced with immunoSEQ multiplex PCR; TCRdb's copy has only in-frame clones and lacks some. The DNA gave D and trimming, while V, J and clone size come from that table. The sample records over 150,000 clones, around 82% being singletons. The sequenced sample consisted of peripheral blood. The chain uses TRBV5-1 and TRBJ2-1, with 13 bases aligning to TRBD2. The source is a man between 18 and 35 years old with active or convalescent COVID-19. The CDR3 nucleotides read TGCGCCAGCAGCCCACTAGCGGGGGGGGACAATGAGCAGTTCTTC. It encodes CASSPLAGGDNEQFF.